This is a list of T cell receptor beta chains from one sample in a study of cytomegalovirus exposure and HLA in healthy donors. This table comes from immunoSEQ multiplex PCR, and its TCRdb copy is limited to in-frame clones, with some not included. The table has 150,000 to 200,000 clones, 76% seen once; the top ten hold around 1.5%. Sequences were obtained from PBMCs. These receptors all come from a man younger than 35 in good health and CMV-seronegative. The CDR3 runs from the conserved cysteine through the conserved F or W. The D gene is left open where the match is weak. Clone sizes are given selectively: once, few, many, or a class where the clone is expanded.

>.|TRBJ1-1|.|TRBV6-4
CASSLEQNTEAFF
TGTGCCAGCAGCTTGGAGCAGAACACTGAAGCTTTCTTT
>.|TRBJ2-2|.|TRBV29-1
CSVVTVNTGELFF
TGCAGCGTTGTAACGGTCAACACCGGGGAGCTGTTTTTT
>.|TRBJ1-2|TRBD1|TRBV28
CASSFTTGGGYGYTF
TGTGCCAGCAGTTTTACGACAGGGGGCGGCTATGGCTACACCTTC
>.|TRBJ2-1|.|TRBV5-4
CASSQRGGEQFF
TGTGCCAGCAGCCAACGGGGAGGTGAGCAGTTCTTC
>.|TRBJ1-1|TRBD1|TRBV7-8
CASSLGTGGTSTEAFF
TGTGCCAGCAGCTTAGGGACAGGGGGCACGAGCACTGAAGCTTTCTTT
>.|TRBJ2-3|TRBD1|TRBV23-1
CASSRTGNTDTQYF
TGCGCCAGCAGTCGGACAGGAAACACAGATACGCAGTATTTT
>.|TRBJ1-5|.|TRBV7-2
CASSLSRVEPQHF
TGTGCCAGCAGCTTATCTAGAGTGGAGCCCCAGCATTTT
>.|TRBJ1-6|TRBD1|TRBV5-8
CASSLGENRGLSPLHF
TGTGCCAGCAGCTTGGGAGAGAACAGGGGGCTCTCACCCCTCCACTTT
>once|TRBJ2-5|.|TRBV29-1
CSVEGRYQETQYF
TGCAGCGTTGAAGGCCGGTACCAAGAGACCCAGTACTTC
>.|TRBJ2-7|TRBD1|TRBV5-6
CASGYRGYEQYF
TGTGCCAGCGGGTACAGGGGCTACGAGCAGTACTTC
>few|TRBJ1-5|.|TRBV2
CASRGDWTGYQPQHF
TGTGCCAGCAGGGGAGATTGGACTGGGTATCAGCCCCAGCATTTT
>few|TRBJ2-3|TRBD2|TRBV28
CASSLLAGRTDTQYF
TGTGCCAGCAGTTTACTAGCGGGGCGCACAGATACGCAGTATTTT
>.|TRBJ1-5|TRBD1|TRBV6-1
CASREQGSGNQPQHF
TGTGCCAGCAGGGAACAGGGGTCGGGCAATCAGCCCCAGCATTTT
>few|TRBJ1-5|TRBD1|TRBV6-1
CASREPGTAGNQPQHF
TGTGCCAGCAGAGAACCCGGGACAGCGGGCAATCAGCCCCAGCATTTT